These 3 T cell receptor beta chains came from one sample sequenced in a study of cytomegalovirus exposure and HLA in healthy donors. Primers included in the PCR were 60 Vbeta and 13 Jbeta primers. The data were produced by immunoSEQ multiplex PCR, yet TCRdb's version contains in-frame clones alone and is incomplete. The top ten hold 0.2% to 0.25% of the sample, which has approximately 250,000 clones, roughly 81% seen once. What was sequenced was PBMCs. These receptors were obtained from a girl aged 2 to 9 in good health and CMV-seronegative.

This chain connects TRBV10-1 to TRBJ1-2; 10 bases are shared with TRBD1. Trimming at V came to 5 bases and at J to 0 bases, leaving 15 bases not matched to a gene. The CDR3 sequence is 19 residues long. Germline V gene lookup returns CDR1 WNHNN and CDR2 SYGVQD (reference sequence). CDR3 nucleotide sequence: TGCGCCAGCAGTCCCCCTAACCGGGACAGGGGATTCTCTAACTATGGCTACACCTTC. It codes for CASSPPNRDRGFSNYGYTF.

The V call is TRBV7-9, the J call TRBJ2-1; 11 bases align to TRBD2. The CDR3 has 17 residues. In germline, CDR1 is SEHNR, CDR2 FQNEAQ (reference sequence). V shed 0 bases, J shed 7 bases, and the junction held 8 bases outside the gene matches. The CDR3 region is CASSLAPLAGGNNEQFF. Here the CDR3 DNA reads TGTGCCAGCAGCTTAGCGCCCCTAGCGGGGGGAAATAATGAGCAGTTCTTC.

The chain links TRBV7-2 to TRBJ2-1; TRBD2 aligns across 7 bases. The CDR3 spans 18 residues. CDR1 and CDR2 (germline): SGHTA, FQGNSA. The junction had 14 bases not matched to a gene; V was cut back by 6 bases and J by 0 bases. This CDR3 reads CASSLGRRGTSSYNEQFF. The DNA of the CDR3 is TGTGCCAGCAGTCTTGGGCGGCGGGGGACCAGCTCCTACAATGAGCAGTTCTTC. The whole variable domain, filled in from reference TRBV7-2 and TRBJ2-1, reads GAGVSQSPSNKVTEKGKDVELRCDPISGHTALYWYRQSLGQGLEFLIYFQGNSAPDKSGLPSDRFSAERTGGSVSTLTIQRTQQEDSAVYLCASSLGRRGTSSYNEQFFGPGTRLTVL.